This entry is about one TCR beta chain. Antigen: not known. These data come from a study of regulatory T cells in long-lasting Graves disease. Documented time point: persistent/refractory GD, antithyroid drugs over 5 years with positive TRAb. PBMCs were the source of the RNA used for TCR sequencing. A volume of roughly 9.9 milliliters of peripheral blood was collected in EDTA tubes. V dropped 2 bases and J dropped 3; count of bases not matched to a gene: 6. The CDR3 extends over 16 amino acids. Per germline, CDR1 ENHRY and CDR2 SYGVKD. The study's findings and limits: Patients with persistent Graves' had lower TCR diversity than newly diagnosed patients.

Libraries of TCR beta came from iRepertoire HTBI primers plus Arm-PCR of CDR3 regions. Each CDR3 protein gets one entry after TCRdb re-called the multiplex PCR reads with MiXCR. The sample includes approximately 440,000 distinct CDR3 sequences, roughly a quarter seen only once; the top ten take around 24%. The material was peripheral blood mononuclear cells (PBMCs), obtained when the disease was refractory, from a patient treated with antithyroid drugs. This rearrangement joins TRBV10-3 to TRBJ1-5, with 8 bases fitting TRBD1. The clonotype was recovered from a female donor with Graves disease. CDR3 DNA sequence: TGTGCCATCAGTGAGACCGGGACAGGCAACAATCAGCCCCAGCATTTT. Translation: CAISETGTGNNQPQHF.